These 2 T cell receptor beta chains share one sample of origin, sequenced in a study of T-cell reconstitution after alpha-beta-depleted transplantation in children. Unique molecular identifiers were used in preparing the TCRbeta library. TCRdb processed the PCR reads anew with MiXCR; each CDR3 protein has one entry. The sample shows around 420,000 distinct CDR3 sequences, about 17% of them seen only once. The sequences come from PBMCs, mostly from graft donor cells, collected 360 days after TCRalphabeta/CD19-depleted stem cell transplant. The receptors here all came from a boy in the first two years of life who had a stem cell transplant for Wiskott-Aldrich syndrome, so the T cells may come from the graft donor.

This clonotype was observed a handful of times. The chain joins TRBV5-1 to TRBJ2-7; 12 positions match TRBD2. CDR3 length equals 18 residues. Germline-derived CDR1 and CDR2 are SGHRS and YFSETQ. V lost 4 bases to trimming and J lost 3 bases; unmatched junction nucleotides: 14. CDR3 in DNA: TGCGCCAGCAGCCCCTTCCCTAGACTAGCGGGGGTCGGCTACGAGCAGTACTTC. Amino acid sequence: CASSPFPRLAGVGYEQYF.

The rearrangement links TRBV5-5 to TRBJ2-7, with a weak D call TRBD1 (5 bases). Germline CDR1 SGHKS, CDR2 YYEKEE (reference sequence). This CDR3 spans 11 amino acids. Trimming shortened V by 4 bases and J by 7 bases, and 9 bases separated the two germline ends. This chain's CDR3 is CASSQNREQYF. The CDR3 region has the DNA TGTGCCAGCAGCCAGAACAGGGAGCAGTACTTC.